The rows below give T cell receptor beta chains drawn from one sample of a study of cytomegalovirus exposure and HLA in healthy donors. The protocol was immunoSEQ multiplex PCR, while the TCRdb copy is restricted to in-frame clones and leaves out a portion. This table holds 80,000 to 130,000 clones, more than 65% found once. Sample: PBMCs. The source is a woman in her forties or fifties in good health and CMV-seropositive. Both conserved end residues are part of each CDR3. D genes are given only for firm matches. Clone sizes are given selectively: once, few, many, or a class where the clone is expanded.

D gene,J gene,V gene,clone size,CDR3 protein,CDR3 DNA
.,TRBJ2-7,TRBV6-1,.,CASTGYTVSSYEQYF,TGTGCCAGCACGGGGTACACAGTCAGCTCCTACGAGCAGTACTTC
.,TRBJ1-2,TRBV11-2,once,CASSLDRSDYGYTF,TGTGCCAGCAGCTTAGATCGGAGTGACTATGGCTACACCTTC
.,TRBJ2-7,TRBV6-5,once,CASSYRESYEQYF,TGTGCCAGCAGTTACAGGGAGTCCTACGAGCAGTACTTC
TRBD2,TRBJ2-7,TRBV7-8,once,CASSGGSSYEQYF,TGTGCCAGCAGCGGCGGGAGTAGCTACGAGCAGTACTTC
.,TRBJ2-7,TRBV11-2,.,CASDLRDVPYEQYF,TGTGCCAGCGACCTTCGGGATGTGCCCTACGAGCAGTACTTC
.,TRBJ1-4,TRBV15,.,CATSSDSNEKLFF,TGTGCCACCAGCAGTGACAGTAATGAAAAACTGTTTTTT
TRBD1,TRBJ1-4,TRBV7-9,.,CSSSYDRGTNEKLFF,TGTTCCAGCAGCTATGACAGGGGGACTAATGAAAAACTGTTTTTT
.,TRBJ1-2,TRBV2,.,CASIRGEGDYGYTF,TGTGCCAGCATCCGGGGGGAGGGGGATTATGGCTACACCTTC
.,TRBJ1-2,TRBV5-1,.,CASGRKAGGGYTF,TGCGCCAGCGGCAGAAAAGCGGGTGGTGGCTACACCTTC
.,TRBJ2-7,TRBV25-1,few,CASSGPGGAAYEQYF,TGTGCCAGCAGTGGGCCTGGAGGAGCAGCCTACGAGCAGTACTTC
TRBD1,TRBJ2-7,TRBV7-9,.,CASSLVFGTATYEQYF,TGTGCCAGCAGCTTGGTTTTCGGGACAGCAACCTACGAGCAGTACTTC
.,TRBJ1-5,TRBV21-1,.,CASSNRRTGLHNSNQPQHF,TGTGCCAGCAGCAACCGAAGGACAGGTTTACACAATAGCAATCAGCCCCAGCATTTT
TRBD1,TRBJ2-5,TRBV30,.,CAWTPTGTQETQYF,TGTGCCTGGACCCCGACAGGGACCCAAGAGACCCAGTACTTC
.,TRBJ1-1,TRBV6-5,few,CASSAQVNTEAFF,TGTGCCAGCAGTGCGCAAGTGAACACTGAAGCTTTCTTT
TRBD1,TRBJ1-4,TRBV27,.,CASSLWGQGDEKLFF,TGTGCCAGCAGTTTATGGGGACAGGGGGATGAAAAACTGTTTTTT
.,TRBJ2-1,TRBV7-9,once,CASSLGAPEQFF,TGTGCCAGCAGCTTAGGAGCCCCTGAGCAGTTCTTC
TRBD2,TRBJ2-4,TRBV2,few,CASSGLAGGPGNIQYF,TGTGCCAGCTCGGGACTAGCGGGAGGGCCCGGGAACATTCAGTACTTC
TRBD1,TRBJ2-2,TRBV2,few,CATGQGLVGELFF,TGTGCCACGGGACAGGGGCTTGTCGGGGAGCTGTTTTTT
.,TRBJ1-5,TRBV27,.,CASSLGLAQPQHF,TGTGCCAGCAGTTTAGGGTTAGCTCAGCCCCAGCATTTT
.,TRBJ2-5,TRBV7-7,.,CASSSGRGGIETQYF,TGTGCTAGCAGCTCTGGACGGGGAGGTATCGAGACCCAGTACTTC
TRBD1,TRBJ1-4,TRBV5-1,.,CASSFGQGGEKLFF,TGCGCCAGCAGCTTCGGACAGGGTGGTGAAAAACTGTTTTTT
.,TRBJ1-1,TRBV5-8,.,CASTLGQGSTEAFF,TGTGCCAGCACCCTAGGGCAGGGGAGCACTGAAGCTTTCTTT
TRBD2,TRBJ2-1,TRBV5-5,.,CASSGIGTSGSSYNEQFF,TGTGCCAGCAGCGGGATCGGGACTAGCGGGAGCTCCTACAATGAGCAGTTCTTC
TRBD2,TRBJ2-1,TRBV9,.,CASSVGGGREENEQFF,TGTGCCAGCAGCGTAGGGGGGGGGAGGGAAGAGAATGAGCAGTTCTTC
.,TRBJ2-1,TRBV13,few,CASSSNNRVSPYNEQFF,TGTGCCAGCAGCTCAAATAACCGGGTTAGCCCTTACAATGAGCAGTTCTTC
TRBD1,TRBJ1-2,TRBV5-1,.,CASSLDGQGFNYGYTF,TGCGCCAGCAGCTTGGACGGACAGGGCTTCAACTATGGCTACACCTTC
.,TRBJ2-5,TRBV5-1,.,CASSGGGVGKKETQYF,TGCGCCAGCAGCGGAGGGGGGGTAGGAAAAAAGGAGACCCAGTACTTC
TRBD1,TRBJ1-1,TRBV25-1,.,CASSEFGQGLYTEAFF,TGTGCCAGCAGTGAATTCGGACAGGGTTTATACACTGAAGCTTTCTTT
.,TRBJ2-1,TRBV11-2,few,CASSLEGGRGSSYNEQFF,TGTGCCAGCAGCTTAGAAGGGGGGAGGGGGAGCTCCTACAATGAGCAGTTCTTC
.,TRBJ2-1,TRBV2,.,CASRRGYNEQFF,TGTGCCAGCAGACGGGGCTACAATGAGCAGTTCTTC
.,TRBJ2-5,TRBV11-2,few,CASSLYTGEETQYF,TGTGCCAGCAGCTTATATACGGGGGAAGAGACCCAGTACTTC